This record concerns one T cell receptor beta chain sequence. Its antigen has not been determined. No per-base quality is available; no much larger clone lies one base away. These data come from a study of shared clonotypes between healthy human individuals (dated by TCRdb to 2018 to 2021). With respect to the entire study: Two women and a few men aged 18 to 49 years were included in the cohort. For each donor, three plates each were used for CD4 naive and CD4 memory, two plates were used for CD8 naive, and one plate was used for CD8 memory. To estimate repertoire size and how much clonotypes are shared between individuals, the study performed deep sequencing of blood TCR repertoires from about 5 healthy adults. To increase sequencing depth and limit assay-specific biases, different laboratories used diverse techniques to prepare libraries and sequence TCR repertoires. Each donor's leukapheresis produced roughly between roughly 0.94 and 9.5 billion PBMCs. Paper-wide results and their limitations: When several donors were compared, the shared fraction of clonotypes was 5% to 6.5% for naive CD4, around 3.6% for naive CD8, 2.3% for memory CD4, and 0.4% for memory CD8. Sampling was restricted to blood, and TCR repertoires in tissues likely differ from the TCR repertoires found in blood. Higher generation probabilities were observed for clonotypes shared by all four sorted-subset donors than for non-shared clonotypes. Based on pairwise subsampling, the degree of clonotype sharing among donors was expected to be affected by sequencing depth. Because the study included a small number of donors, the genetic and exposure-history diversity represented was limited. Incomplete sequencing was indicated by rarefaction of sorted-subset datasets, despite the large sequencing depth. Estimated clonotype richness was generally larger for naive than for memory subsets.

TCR CDR3 regions were amplified from genomic DNA by multiplex PCR using the deep immunoSEQ assay. For each cell subset, the extracted genomic DNA was distributed evenly across all wells of several immunoSEQ 96-well plates, and each plate served as one replicate. For sorted subsets, 150 to 250 ng of genomic DNA, equivalent to about 30,000 T cell genomes, went into each replicate PCR. Purified libraries were quantified with a Qubit 3.0 fluorometer, sized on a Bioanalyzer 2100, and re-quantified with the KAPA Library Quantification kit. Each immunoSEQ 96-well plate was sequenced on its own single-read 150-cycle Illumina NextSeq 550 flow cell. On the authors' methods: Because the immunoSEQ output included only junctional sequences and no quality scores, the filtering could not be the same as the filtering used for full-length reads. To assign V/J genes and CDR3, sequences were annotated using PyIR, a Python wrapper for IgBLAST v1.9, with IMGT germline references. Reads with weak V/J assignments (E-value above 1e-6), missing CDR3, stop codons, out-of-frame junctions, or ambiguous translated residues were removed. V3J clonotypes were defined by identical inferred V gene, J gene, and CDR3 amino acid sequence. Percentage overlap between repertoires was computed as shared unique clonotypes divided by the size of the smaller repertoire. Richness of each repertoire was evaluated using RTK rarefaction, the Chao1 estimator, and Recon v2.1 estimates of unobserved clonotypes. OLGA was used to compute generation probabilities for all TCRbeta clonotypes that the gDNA method yielded from a handful of donors. TCRdb retrieved this table from immuneACCESS and kept in-frame rearrangements only. Not all clones are present; in checked studies, unresolved V genes account for under half, and no reason is known for the remainder. V and J calls and clone size come straight from that table; D and trimming were deduced from the DNA. Here the sample has around 600,000 clones; 95% to 98% occur a single time. Clones ranked in the top ten supply approximately 0.3% of the sample.

CD8 naive samples were obtained by positive selection for CCR7 among CD45RO-negative cells, yielding a CD45RA+CCR7+ population from which TemRA cells were excluded. Healthy HIV-negative adults with no recently reported acute infections or vaccinations were included as donors. Every donor was a Caucasian adult living in Nashville, Tennessee, USA. Blood was obtained by leukapheresis, after which PBMCs were separated by Ficoll-Histopaque density gradient centrifugation and cryopreserved in liquid nitrogen vapor phase. Analytical flow cytometry was used to check the purity and quantity of each magnetically sorted T cell population. Genomic DNA was isolated from each sorted fraction and quantified by UV absorbance on a Nanodrop 2000c. Sequencing was performed on naive CD8+ T cells sorted from blood. The cell subset or site tag for this specimen amounts to: CD45RA+CCR7+. The clonotype comes from a young man in good health.

The CDR3 reads as follows: CASSWDNSNTEAFF. The sequenced DNA is TGTGCCAGCAGTTGGGACAACTCCAACACTGAAGCTTTCTTT. This chain is built from TRBV28 and TRBJ1-1; TRBD1 is a weak D gene call, 6 bases matching. A distance of 11 bases separates the germline ends of V and J, which lose 4 bases and 2 bases respectively. From its cysteine to its phenylalanine, the CDR3 spans 14 amino acids. The read is trimmed to its CDR3 DNA, 42 bases read in frame from base 1. Based on the germline V gene, the CDR1 and CDR2 sequences are MDHEN and SYDVKM. Beyond the CDR3, the reference TRBV28 and TRBJ1-1 genes provide the residues; the full variable domain reads: DVKVTQSSRYLVKRTGEKVFLECVQDMDHENMFWYRQDPGLGLRLIYFSYDVKMKEKGDIPEGYSVSREKKERFSLILESASTNQTSMYLCASSWDNSNTEAFFGQGTRLTVV.